This T cell receptor beta chain was documented in a study of cytomegalovirus exposure and HLA in healthy donors. 13 Jbeta primers and 60 Vbeta primers were used for the PCR. Profiling relied on immunoSEQ multiplex PCR, and the TCRdb table lists in-frame clones only, not all of them. Of 130,000 to 150,000 clones in the sample, approximately 80% were seen once. This CDR3 is 16 amino acids long. V gave up 6 bases and J gave up 1 base, with 17 bases separating them. Germline-derived CDR1 and CDR2 are SGHAT and FQNNGV. Whole-study results and caveats: CMV serostatus alone was available as immune exposure information. As a later analysis showed, a missense DCLRE1C variant was linked to trimming of TCR beta V- and J-genes.

A remark on this clone: The antigen is unknown.

The receptor's source is a man aged 35-49 years in good health and CMV-seronegative. What was sequenced was PBMCs. The chain combines TRBV11-2 with TRBJ2-3; a weak D match, TRBD1 (6 bases). The CDR3 protein is CASSQGLGSRTDTQYF. The CDR3 region has the DNA TGTGCCAGCAGTCAGGGGTTGGGGTCCCGCACAGATACGCAGTATTTT.